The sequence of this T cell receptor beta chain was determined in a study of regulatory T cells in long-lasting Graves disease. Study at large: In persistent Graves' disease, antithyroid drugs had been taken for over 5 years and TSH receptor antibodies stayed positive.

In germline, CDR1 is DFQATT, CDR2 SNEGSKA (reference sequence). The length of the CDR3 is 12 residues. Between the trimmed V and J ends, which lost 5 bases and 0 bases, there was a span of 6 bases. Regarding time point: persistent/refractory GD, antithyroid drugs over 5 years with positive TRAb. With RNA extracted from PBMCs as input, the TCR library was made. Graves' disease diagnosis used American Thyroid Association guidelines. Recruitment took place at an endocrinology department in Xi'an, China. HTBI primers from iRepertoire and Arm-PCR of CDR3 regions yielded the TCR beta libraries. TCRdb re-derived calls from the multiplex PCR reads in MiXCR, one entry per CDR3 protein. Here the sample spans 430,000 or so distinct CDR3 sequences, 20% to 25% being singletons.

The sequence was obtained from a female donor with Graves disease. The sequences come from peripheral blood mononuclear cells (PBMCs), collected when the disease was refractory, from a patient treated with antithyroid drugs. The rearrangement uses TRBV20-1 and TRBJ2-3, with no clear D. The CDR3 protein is CSADLSTDTQYF. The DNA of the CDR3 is TGCAGTGCTGACCTCAGCACAGATACGCAGTATTTT.